This is a list of T cell receptor beta chains from one sample in a study of a mutant IDH1 vaccine in newly diagnosed glioma. The repertoire was sequenced with immunoSEQ multiplex PCR; TCRdb's copy has only in-frame clones and lacks some. Here the sample spans 75,000 to 100,000 clones, 80% to 90% being singletons. The starting material was PBMCs, obtained from a glioma patient treated with radiotherapy, temozolomide or both. These receptors came from a woman between 45 and 60 years old with glioma. CDR3s include the opening cysteine and the closing phenylalanine or tryptophan. A D gene is named only where the DNA matches it firmly. Size is stated for part of the rows, as once, few or many counts, or as a class when the clone is expanded.

cdr3_aa: CASSLKAASGVQETQYF; cdr3_nt: TGTGCCAGCAGCCTGAAAGCGGCTAGCGGGGTCCAAGAGACCCAGTACTTC; d_call: TRBD2; j_call: TRBJ2-5; v_call: TRBV7-3; clone_size: once
cdr3_aa: CASSQDPQVNTEAFF; cdr3_nt: TGCGCCAGCAGCCAAGATCCACAGGTGAACACTGAAGCTTTCTTT; d_call: NA; j_call: TRBJ1-1; v_call: TRBV4-1; clone_size: NA
cdr3_aa: CASSGNSGANVLTF; cdr3_nt: TGTGCCAGCAGTGGCAACTCTGGGGCCAACGTCCTGACTTTC; d_call: NA; j_call: TRBJ2-6; v_call: TRBV27; clone_size: NA
cdr3_aa: CASSLPQYNSPLHF; cdr3_nt: TGTGCCAGCAGTTTGCCTCAATATAATTCACCCCTCCACTTT; d_call: NA; j_call: TRBJ1-6; v_call: TRBV28; clone_size: NA
cdr3_aa: CASSSIRQVQFF; cdr3_nt: TGTGCCAGCAGTTCCATACGACAGGTACAGTTCTTC; d_call: NA; j_call: TRBJ2-1; v_call: TRBV6-5; clone_size: NA
cdr3_aa: CASSLWAGGNDEQYF; cdr3_nt: TGTGCCAGCAGTTTATGGGCAGGGGGCAACGACGAGCAGTACTTC; d_call: TRBD1; j_call: TRBJ2-7; v_call: TRBV28; clone_size: NA
cdr3_aa: CASSHYRGREEKLFF; cdr3_nt: TGTGCCAGCAGCCACTACAGGGGGCGCGAGGAAAAACTGTTTTTT; d_call: TRBD1; j_call: TRBJ1-4; v_call: TRBV5-5; clone_size: NA
cdr3_aa: CASSYGSGTKTQYF; cdr3_nt: TGTGCCAGCAGTTACGGTAGCGGGACCAAGACCCAGTACTTC; d_call: TRBD2; j_call: TRBJ2-5; v_call: TRBV6-5; clone_size: NA
cdr3_aa: CASSWGLDGEQYF; cdr3_nt: TGTGCCAGCAGCTGGGGGTTGGATGGGGAGCAGTACTTC; d_call: NA; j_call: TRBJ2-7; v_call: TRBV7-2; clone_size: NA
cdr3_aa: CASFSGTGGNYGYTF; cdr3_nt: TGTGCCAGCTTTTCCGGGACAGGGGGCAATTATGGCTACACCTTC; d_call: TRBD1; j_call: TRBJ1-2; v_call: TRBV6-1; clone_size: NA
cdr3_aa: CASNPFSNQPQHF; cdr3_nt: TGTGCCAGCAACCCCTTTAGCAATCAGCCCCAGCATTTT; d_call: NA; j_call: TRBJ1-5; v_call: TRBV28; clone_size: NA
cdr3_aa: CASSYSTGNTEAFF; cdr3_nt: TGTGCCAGCAGTTACTCGACGGGGAACACTGAAGCTTTCTTT; d_call: NA; j_call: TRBJ1-1; v_call: TRBV6-5; clone_size: NA
cdr3_aa: CAIRREAGYGDTEAFF; cdr3_nt: TGTGCCATCAGGAGGGAGGCAGGGTACGGGGACACTGAAGCTTTCTTT; d_call: NA; j_call: TRBJ1-1; v_call: TRBV10-3; clone_size: NA
cdr3_aa: CASRDRTTNYGYTF; cdr3_nt: TGTGCCAGCCGAGACAGGACTACTAACTATGGCTACACCTTC; d_call: NA; j_call: TRBJ1-2; v_call: TRBV27; clone_size: NA
cdr3_aa: CASSHLGQGGGNTIYF; cdr3_nt: TGCGCCAGCAGCCACCTAGGACAGGGCGGGGGAAACACCATATATTTT; d_call: TRBD1; j_call: TRBJ1-3; v_call: TRBV4-1; clone_size: NA
cdr3_aa: CASGGTEAFF; cdr3_nt: TGTGCCAGCGGGGGTACTGAAGCTTTCTTT; d_call: NA; j_call: TRBJ1-1; v_call: TRBV2; clone_size: NA
cdr3_aa: CASSPQAGANVLTF; cdr3_nt: TGCGCCAGCAGCCCCCAGGCTGGGGCCAACGTCCTGACTTTC; d_call: NA; j_call: TRBJ2-6; v_call: TRBV5-1; clone_size: NA
cdr3_aa: CASSFWNTLNTEAFF; cdr3_nt: TGTGCCAGCAGCTTTTGGAACACGTTGAACACTGAAGCTTTCTTT; d_call: NA; j_call: TRBJ1-1; v_call: TRBV5-8; clone_size: NA
cdr3_aa: CSVEDRRHSGGTGELFF; cdr3_nt: TGCAGCGTTGAAGACCGAAGACACTCAGGGGGCACCGGGGAGCTGTTTTTT; d_call: TRBD1; j_call: TRBJ2-2; v_call: TRBV29-1; clone_size: NA
cdr3_aa: CAWSSVGGLEQFF; cdr3_nt: TGTGCCTGGAGCAGCGTCGGCGGACTAGAGCAGTTCTTC; d_call: NA; j_call: TRBJ2-1; v_call: TRBV30; clone_size: NA
cdr3_aa: CASSITTGADNEKLFF; cdr3_nt: TGTGCCAGCAGCATTACTACAGGGGCAGACAATGAAAAACTGTTTTTT; d_call: TRBD1; j_call: TRBJ1-4; v_call: TRBV5-6; clone_size: NA
cdr3_aa: CASSIEGLAGNYEQYF; cdr3_nt: TGTGCCAGTAGTATAGAAGGACTAGCGGGAAACTACGAGCAGTACTTC; d_call: TRBD2; j_call: TRBJ2-7; v_call: TRBV19; clone_size: NA
cdr3_aa: CASSSPGDYNEQFF; cdr3_nt: TGTGCCAGCAGTTCCCCGGGGGATTACAATGAGCAGTTCTTC; d_call: NA; j_call: TRBJ2-1; v_call: TRBV28; clone_size: NA
cdr3_aa: CASSPSGAGGDTQYF; cdr3_nt: TGTGCCAGCAGCCCTTCCGGAGCGGGAGGAGATACGCAGTATTTT; d_call: TRBD2; j_call: TRBJ2-3; v_call: TRBV7-3; clone_size: NA
cdr3_aa: CASSLSEWGDYEQYF; cdr3_nt: TGTGCCAGCAGTTTATCGGAGTGGGGGGACTACGAGCAGTACTTC; d_call: NA; j_call: TRBJ2-7; v_call: TRBV27; clone_size: NA
cdr3_aa: CASSVGVSGRETQYF; cdr3_nt: TGTGCCAGCAGCGTAGGTGTTAGCGGGAGGGAGACCCAGTACTTC; d_call: TRBD2; j_call: TRBJ2-5; v_call: TRBV9; clone_size: once
cdr3_aa: CASSELGQGLSPLHF; cdr3_nt: TGTGCCAGCAGTGAATTGGGACAGGGATTGTCACCCCTCCACTTT; d_call: TRBD1; j_call: TRBJ1-6; v_call: TRBV6-1; clone_size: NA
cdr3_aa: CASSEPSLQGTQFF; cdr3_nt: TGCGCCAGCAGTGAGCCCTCGTTACAGGGTACCCAGTTCTTC; d_call: NA; j_call: TRBJ2-1; v_call: TRBV10-2; clone_size: NA
cdr3_aa: CASSLADVAKLFF; cdr3_nt: TGTGCCAGCAGTTTAGCAGATGTGGCGAAACTGTTTTTT; d_call: NA; j_call: TRBJ1-4; v_call: TRBV28; clone_size: NA
cdr3_aa: CASSPPQDPYGYTF; cdr3_nt: TGTGCCAGCAGTCCGCCTCAGGACCCCTATGGCTACACCTTC; d_call: NA; j_call: TRBJ1-2; v_call: TRBV28; clone_size: NA
cdr3_aa: CASRRGPRGYTF; cdr3_nt: TGTGCCAGCAGGAGAGGACCTAGGGGCTACACCTTC; d_call: NA; j_call: TRBJ1-2; v_call: TRBV2; clone_size: NA
cdr3_aa: CASTQGFGDEQFF; cdr3_nt: TGTGCCAGCACTCAGGGATTCGGCGATGAGCAGTTCTTC; d_call: NA; j_call: TRBJ2-1; v_call: TRBV5-4; clone_size: NA
cdr3_aa: CASSLGWEKTTGPYGYTF; cdr3_nt: TGTGCCAGCAGTTTGGGGTGGGAAAAAACCACCGGTCCCTATGGCTACACCTTC; d_call: NA; j_call: TRBJ1-2; v_call: TRBV27; clone_size: NA
cdr3_aa: CASGDRAYGYTF; cdr3_nt: TGTGCCAGCGGCGACAGAGCCTATGGCTACACCTTC; d_call: NA; j_call: TRBJ1-2; v_call: TRBV9; clone_size: NA
cdr3_aa: CASSAGVDIYGYTF; cdr3_nt: TGTGCCAGCAGTGCAGGGGTTGACATATATGGCTACACCTTC; d_call: NA; j_call: TRBJ1-2; v_call: TRBV28; clone_size: NA
cdr3_aa: CASSLWYEQYF; cdr3_nt: TGTGCCAGCAGTTTATGGTACGAGCAGTACTTC; d_call: NA; j_call: TRBJ2-7; v_call: TRBV27; clone_size: NA
cdr3_aa: CASSIDLNTEAFF; cdr3_nt: TGTGCCAGCAGCATAGACCTAAACACTGAAGCTTTCTTT; d_call: NA; j_call: TRBJ1-1; v_call: TRBV7-8; clone_size: NA
cdr3_aa: CASSTSNRVVDEQYF; cdr3_nt: TGTGCCAGCAGCACTAGCAACAGGGTAGTCGACGAGCAGTACTTC; d_call: NA; j_call: TRBJ2-7; v_call: TRBV11-2; clone_size: NA
cdr3_aa: CASSLSGQYF; cdr3_nt: TGCGCCAGCAGCTTGAGCGGGCAGTACTTC; d_call: NA; j_call: TRBJ2-7; v_call: TRBV5-1; clone_size: NA
cdr3_aa: CATSTPNRFYEQYF; cdr3_nt: TGTGCCACGTCCACCCCAAATCGGTTCTACGAGCAGTACTTC; d_call: NA; j_call: TRBJ2-7; v_call: TRBV15; clone_size: NA